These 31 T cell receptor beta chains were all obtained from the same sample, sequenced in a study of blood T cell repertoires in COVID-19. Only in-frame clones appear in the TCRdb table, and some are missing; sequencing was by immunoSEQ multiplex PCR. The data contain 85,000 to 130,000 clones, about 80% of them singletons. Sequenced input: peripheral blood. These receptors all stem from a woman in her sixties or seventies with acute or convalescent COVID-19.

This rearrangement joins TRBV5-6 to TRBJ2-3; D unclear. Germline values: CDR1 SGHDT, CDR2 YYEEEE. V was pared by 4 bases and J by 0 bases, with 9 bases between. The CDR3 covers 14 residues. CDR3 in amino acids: CASSLPTSTDTQYF. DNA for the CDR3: TGTGCCAGCAGCCTGCCCACTAGCACAGATACGCAGTATTTT.

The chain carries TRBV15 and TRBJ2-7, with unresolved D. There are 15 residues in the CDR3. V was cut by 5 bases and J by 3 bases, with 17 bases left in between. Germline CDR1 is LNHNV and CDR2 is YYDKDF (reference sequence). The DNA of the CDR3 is TGTGCCACCAGCCCCAGGATGGCGACCTACTACGAGCAGTACTTC. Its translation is CATSPRMATYYEQYF.

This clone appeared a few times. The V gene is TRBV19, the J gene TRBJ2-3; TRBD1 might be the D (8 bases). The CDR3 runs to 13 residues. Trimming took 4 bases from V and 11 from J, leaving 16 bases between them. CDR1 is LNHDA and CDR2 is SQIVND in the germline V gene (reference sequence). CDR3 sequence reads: CASSRQGRGGQYF. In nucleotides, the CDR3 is TGTGCCAGTAGTAGACAGGGGAGGGGTGGGCAGTATTTT.

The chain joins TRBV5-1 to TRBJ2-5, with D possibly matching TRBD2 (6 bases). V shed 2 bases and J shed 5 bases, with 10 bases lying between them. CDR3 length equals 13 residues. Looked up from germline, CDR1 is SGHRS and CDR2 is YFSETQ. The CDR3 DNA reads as TGCGCCAGCAGCTTCCCAAGCGGGGAGACCCAGTACTTC. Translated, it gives CASSFPSGETQYF.

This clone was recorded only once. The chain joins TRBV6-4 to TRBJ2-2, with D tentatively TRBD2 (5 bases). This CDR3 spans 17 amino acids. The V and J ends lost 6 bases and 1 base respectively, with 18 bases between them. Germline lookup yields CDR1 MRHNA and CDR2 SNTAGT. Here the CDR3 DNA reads TGTGCCAGCAGGGGCGAGGGTCGCCAGGAGAACACCGGGGAGCTGTTTTTT. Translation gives CASRGEGRQENTGELFF.

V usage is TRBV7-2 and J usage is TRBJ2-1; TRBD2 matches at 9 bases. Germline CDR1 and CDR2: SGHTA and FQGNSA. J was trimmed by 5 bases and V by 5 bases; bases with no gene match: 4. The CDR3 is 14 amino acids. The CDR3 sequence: CASSKGLAHNEQFF. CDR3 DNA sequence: TGTGCCAGCAGCAAGGGACTAGCCCACAATGAGCAGTTCTTC.

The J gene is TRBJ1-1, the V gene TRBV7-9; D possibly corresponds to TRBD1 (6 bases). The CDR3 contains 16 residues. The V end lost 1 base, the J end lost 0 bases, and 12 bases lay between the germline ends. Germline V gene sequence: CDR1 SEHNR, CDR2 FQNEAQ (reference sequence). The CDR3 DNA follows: TGTGCCAGCAGCTTAGGGGCGGGGGGCATGAACACTGAAGCTTTCTTT. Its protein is CASSLGAGGMNTEAFF.

In DNA form, the CDR3 reads TGTGCCAGCAGTCTCCCCTTCGGACAGGGGACTAAGCCCCAGCATTTT. Translation gives CASSLPFGQGTKPQHF. The V call is TRBV28, the J call TRBJ1-5; 9 nucleotides align to TRBD1. This CDR3 region has 16 residues. Trimming took 5 bases from V and 8 from J; bases not matched to a gene: 13. Germline V CDR1 and CDR2: MDHEN, SYDVKM.

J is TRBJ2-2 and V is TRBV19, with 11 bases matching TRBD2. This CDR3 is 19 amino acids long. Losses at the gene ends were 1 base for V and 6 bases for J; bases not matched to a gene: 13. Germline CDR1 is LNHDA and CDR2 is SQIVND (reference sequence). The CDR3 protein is CASSIAGSGGAMVAGELFF. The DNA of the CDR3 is TGTGCCAGTAGTATAGCGGGTAGCGGGGGGGCCATGGTCGCCGGGGAGCTGTTTTTT. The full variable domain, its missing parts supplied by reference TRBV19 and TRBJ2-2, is DGGITQSPKYLFRKEGQNVTLSCEQNLNHDAMYWYRQDPGQGLRLIYYSQIVNDFQKGDIAEGYSVSREKKESFPLTVTSAQKNPTAFYLCASSIAGSGGAMVAGELFFGEGSRLTVL.

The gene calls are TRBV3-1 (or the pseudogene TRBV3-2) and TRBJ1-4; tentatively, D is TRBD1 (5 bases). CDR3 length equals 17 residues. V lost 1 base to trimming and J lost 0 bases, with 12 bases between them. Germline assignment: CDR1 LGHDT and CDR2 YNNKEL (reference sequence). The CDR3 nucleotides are TGTGCCAGCAGCCAAGGGGGCCTATATGCAACTAATGAAAAACTGTTTTTT. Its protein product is CASSQGGLYATNEKLFF.

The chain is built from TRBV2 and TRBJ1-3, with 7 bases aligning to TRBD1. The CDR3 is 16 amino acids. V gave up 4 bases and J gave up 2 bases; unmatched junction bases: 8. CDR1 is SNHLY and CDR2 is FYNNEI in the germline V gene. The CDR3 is CASSVHRGEPGNTIYF. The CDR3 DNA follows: TGTGCCAGCAGTGTACACAGGGGCGAACCTGGAAACACCATATATTTT.

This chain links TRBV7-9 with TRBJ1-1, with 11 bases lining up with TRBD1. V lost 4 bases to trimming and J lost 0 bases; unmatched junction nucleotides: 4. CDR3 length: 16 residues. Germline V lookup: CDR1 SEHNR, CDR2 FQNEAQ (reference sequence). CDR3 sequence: CASSSWTGGMNTEAFF. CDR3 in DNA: TGTGCCAGCAGCTCTTGGACAGGGGGCATGAACACTGAAGCTTTCTTT.

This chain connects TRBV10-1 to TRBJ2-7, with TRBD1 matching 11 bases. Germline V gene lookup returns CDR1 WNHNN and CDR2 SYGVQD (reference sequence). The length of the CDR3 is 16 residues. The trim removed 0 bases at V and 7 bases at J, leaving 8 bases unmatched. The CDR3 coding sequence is TGCGCCAGCAGTGAGTCGACTCGGGACAGGGGGGGAGAGCAGTACTTC. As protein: CASSESTRDRGGEQYF.

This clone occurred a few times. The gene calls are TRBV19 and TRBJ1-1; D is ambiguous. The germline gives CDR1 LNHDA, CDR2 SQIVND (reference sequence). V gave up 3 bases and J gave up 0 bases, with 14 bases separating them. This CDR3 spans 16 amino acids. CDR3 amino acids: CASSIGYGRLNTEAFF. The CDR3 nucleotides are TGTGCCAGTAGTATCGGGTACGGCAGACTGAACACTGAAGCTTTCTTT.

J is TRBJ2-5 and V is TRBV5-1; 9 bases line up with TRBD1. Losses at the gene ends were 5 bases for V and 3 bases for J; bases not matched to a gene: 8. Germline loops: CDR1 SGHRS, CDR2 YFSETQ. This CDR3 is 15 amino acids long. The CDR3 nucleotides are TGCGCCAGCAGAGATCCGAGGACAGGGGAAGAGACCCAGTACTTC. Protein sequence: CASRDPRTGEETQYF.

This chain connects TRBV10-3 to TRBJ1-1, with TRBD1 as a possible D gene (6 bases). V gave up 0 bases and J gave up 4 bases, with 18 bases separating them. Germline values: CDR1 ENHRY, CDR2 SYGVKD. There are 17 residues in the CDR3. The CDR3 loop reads CAISESSGGASGTEAFF. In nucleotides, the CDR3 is TGTGCCATCAGTGAGTCGAGCGGGGGCGCATCGGGCACTGAAGCTTTCTTT.

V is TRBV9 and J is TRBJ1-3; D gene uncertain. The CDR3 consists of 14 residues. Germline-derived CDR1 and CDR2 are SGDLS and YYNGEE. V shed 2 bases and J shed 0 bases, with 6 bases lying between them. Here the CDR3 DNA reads TGTGCCAGCAGCGTCCCGAGCTCTGGAAACACCATATATTTT. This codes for CASSVPSSGNTIYF.

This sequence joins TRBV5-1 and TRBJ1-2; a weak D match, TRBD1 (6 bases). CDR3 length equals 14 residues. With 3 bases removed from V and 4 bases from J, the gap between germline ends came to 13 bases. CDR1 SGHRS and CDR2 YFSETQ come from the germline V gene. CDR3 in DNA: TGCGCCAGCAGCTCAGACAGGCATCCCTATGGCTACACCTTC. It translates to CASSSDRHPYGYTF.

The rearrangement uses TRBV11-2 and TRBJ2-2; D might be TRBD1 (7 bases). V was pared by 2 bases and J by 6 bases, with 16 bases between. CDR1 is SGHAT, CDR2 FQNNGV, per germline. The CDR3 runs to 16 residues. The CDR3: CASSLTGAGTAGELFF. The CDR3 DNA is TGTGCCAGCAGCTTAACAGGGGCCGGGACTGCCGGGGAGCTGTTTTTT.

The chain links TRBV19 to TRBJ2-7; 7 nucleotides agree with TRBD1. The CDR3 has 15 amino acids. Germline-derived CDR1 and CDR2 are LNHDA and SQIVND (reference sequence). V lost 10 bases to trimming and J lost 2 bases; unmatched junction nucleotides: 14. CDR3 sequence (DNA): TGTGCCACCTCAATGAGACAGGGAGACCCCTACGAGCAGTACTTC. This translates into CATSMRQGDPYEQYF.

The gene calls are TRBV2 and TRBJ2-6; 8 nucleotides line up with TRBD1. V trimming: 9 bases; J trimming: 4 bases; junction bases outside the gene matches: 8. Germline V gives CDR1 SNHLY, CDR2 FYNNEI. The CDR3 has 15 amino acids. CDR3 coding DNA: TGTGCCAGTTCTCAGGGGGCGCTAGGGGCCAACGTCCTGACTTTC. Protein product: CASSQGALGANVLTF.

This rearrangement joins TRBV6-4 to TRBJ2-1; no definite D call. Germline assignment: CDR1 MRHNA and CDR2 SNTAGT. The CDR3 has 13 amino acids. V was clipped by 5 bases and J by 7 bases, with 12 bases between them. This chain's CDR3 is CASSRSLWNEQFF. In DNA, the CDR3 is TGTGCCAGCAGTCGGAGTTTGTGGAATGAGCAGTTCTTC.

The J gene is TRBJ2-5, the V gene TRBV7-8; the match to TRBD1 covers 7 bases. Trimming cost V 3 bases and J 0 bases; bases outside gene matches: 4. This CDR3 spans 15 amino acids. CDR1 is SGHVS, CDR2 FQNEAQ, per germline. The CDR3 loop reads CASSLGQQHQETQYF. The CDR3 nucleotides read TGTGCCAGCAGCTTGGGACAGCAACACCAAGAGACCCAGTACTTC.

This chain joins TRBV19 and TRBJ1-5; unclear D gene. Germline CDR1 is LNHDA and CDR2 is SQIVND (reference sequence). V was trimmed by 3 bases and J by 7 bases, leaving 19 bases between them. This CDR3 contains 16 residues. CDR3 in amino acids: CASSIGVLLTRQPQHF. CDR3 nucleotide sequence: TGTGCCAGTAGTATCGGGGTCCTATTAACCAGGCAGCCCCAGCATTTT. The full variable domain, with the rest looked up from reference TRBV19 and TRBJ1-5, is DGGITQSPKYLFRKEGQNVTLSCEQNLNHDAMYWYRQDPGQGLRLIYYSQIVNDFQKGDIAEGYSVSREKKESFPLTVTSAQKNPTAFYLCASSIGVLLTRQPQHFGDGTRLSIL.

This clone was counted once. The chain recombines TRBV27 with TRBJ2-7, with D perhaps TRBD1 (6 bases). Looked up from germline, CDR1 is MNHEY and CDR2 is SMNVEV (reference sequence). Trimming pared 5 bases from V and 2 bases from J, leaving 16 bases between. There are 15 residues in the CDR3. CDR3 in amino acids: CASSLLSGHPYEQYF. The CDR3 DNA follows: TGTGCCAGCAGTCTCCTATCGGGACATCCCTACGAGCAGTACTTC.

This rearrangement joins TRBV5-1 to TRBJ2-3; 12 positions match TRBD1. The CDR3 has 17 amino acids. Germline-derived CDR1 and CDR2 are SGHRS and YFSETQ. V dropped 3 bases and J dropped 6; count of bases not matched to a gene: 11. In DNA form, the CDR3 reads TGCGCCAGCAGCTCCCAACCGGGACAGGGGGCAGGGGATACGCAGTATTTT. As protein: CASSSQPGQGAGDTQYF.

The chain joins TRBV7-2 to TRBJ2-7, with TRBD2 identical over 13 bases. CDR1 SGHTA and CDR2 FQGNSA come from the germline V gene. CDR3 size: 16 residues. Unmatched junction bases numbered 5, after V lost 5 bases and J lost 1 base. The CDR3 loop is CASSQTSGRSSYEQYF. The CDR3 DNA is TGTGCCAGCAGCCAGACTAGCGGGAGGTCGTCCTACGAGCAGTACTTC.

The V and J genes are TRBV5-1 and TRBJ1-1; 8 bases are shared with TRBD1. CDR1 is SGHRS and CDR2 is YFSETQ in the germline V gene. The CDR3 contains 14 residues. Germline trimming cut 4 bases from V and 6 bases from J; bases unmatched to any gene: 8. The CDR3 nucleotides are TGCGCCAGCAGCATACGACAGGGGAGGGCTGAAGCTTTCTTT. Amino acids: CASSIRQGRAEAFF.

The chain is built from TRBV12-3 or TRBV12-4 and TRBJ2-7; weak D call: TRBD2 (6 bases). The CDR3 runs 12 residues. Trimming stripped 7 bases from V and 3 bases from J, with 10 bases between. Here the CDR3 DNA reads TGTGCCAGCACTCAGGACTACTACGAGCAGTACTTC. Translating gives CASTQDYYEQYF.

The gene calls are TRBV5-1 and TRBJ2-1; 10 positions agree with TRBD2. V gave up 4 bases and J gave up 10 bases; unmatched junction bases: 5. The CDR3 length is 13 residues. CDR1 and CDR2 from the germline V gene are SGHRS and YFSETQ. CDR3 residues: CASSDPTSGEQFF. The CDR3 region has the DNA TGCGCCAGCAGCGACCCGACTAGCGGGGAGCAGTTCTTC.

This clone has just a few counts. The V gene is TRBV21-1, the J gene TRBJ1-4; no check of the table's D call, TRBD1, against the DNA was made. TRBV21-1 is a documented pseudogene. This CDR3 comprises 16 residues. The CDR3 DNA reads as TGTGCCAGCAGCGAATCACGGGACAGGGTTTGTGAAAAACTGTTTTTT. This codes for CASSESRDRVCEKLFF.